This T cell receptor (beta chain) stems from a study of blood T cells in healthy people across ages (dated by TCRdb to between 2015 and 2017). Describing the broader study: Template switching captured roughly one uniquely barcoded TCR beta cDNA molecule per two T cells in model experiments. Using deep sequencing normalized with unique cDNA molecular identifiers, the study measured how TCR beta repertoire diversity changes with age. Four age groups were formed from the donors: young (average 16 years), middle-aged (just under 40), aged (62) and long-lived (approximately 78). To avoid experimental bias, donors of different ages were spread randomly across the sequencing lanes. For two donors (one aged 18 to 30 and one aged 80 or older), the study analyzed two additional independent replicas of 1 million unique cDNA reads from the same blood draw.

CDR1 and CDR2 are read off the germline V gene as MDHEN and SYDVKM. The CDR3, from cysteine to phenylalanine, totals 12 residues. Only the CDR3 DNA is retained, 36 bases long and in frame from the first base. V lost 5 bases and J lost 5 bases; the stretch between them is 8 bases long. Of note for this clonotype: This clone's antigen is unknown. No base quality values were provided; no much bigger clone lies one nucleotide off.

On the study overall, not on this receptor specifically: Observed TCR beta diversity correlated strongly with the percentage of naive T cells measured by flow cytometry. Conclusive comparison of naive and antigen-experienced compartments was prevented by the profiling of bulk unsorted PBMCs. Compared with the aged group, the long-lived group had more naive CD4+ T cells, fewer expanded clones and increased TCR diversity, a pattern suggesting age selection. As age increased, observed TCR beta diversity per million T cells dropped in a roughly linear way, and a significant reduction was already evident by age 40. Estimates of total diversity from one million sequenced T cells were regarded as lower bounds and underestimates. Because donor CMV infection status was unknown, age-related changes in expanded clonotypes were potentially confounded.

Receptor amplification or capture employed 5' RACE. TCRdb records Illumina HiSeq 2500 as the sequencer. A second about 7 to 12 cycle PCR used a sample-barcoded 5' primer and a J-beta primer mix. Each TCR beta cDNA molecule received a unique molecular identifier from a template-switch 5' adaptor carrying 12 random nucleotides. Each sample yielded at least 3 million CDR3-containing paired-end reads. First-strand cDNA synthesis was performed from all RNA using the Mint cDNA synthesis kit, with priming by a TRBC-specific oligonucleotide. Following uracil-DNA glycosylase treatment, a first 18-cycle PCR with universal primers M1SS and BC2_uni_R was performed on all cDNA. The source study handled its data this way. For normalization, 1 million high-quality reads were randomly selected from each sample, with every read carrying a distinct molecular identifier. Reads with shared molecular identifiers were discarded instead of being binned into consensus sequences. MiTCR, with a Q25 quality threshold and the strictest error-elimination algorithm, was used for CDR3 identification, clonotype clustering and error correction. A nonparametric unseen species model using Euler transformation provided a lower-bound estimate of total TCR beta diversity. TCRdb trimmed the raw reads at Q25, called clones with MiXCR and kept productive beta chains. Every distinct CDR3 protein forms one entry, paired with its most common genes and DNA. TCRdb assigned the V and J calls; the authors' analysis was not used. The sample table records around 1,500,000 distinct CDR3 sequences; 42% of these occur just once. Under 8% of the sample belongs to the ten largest clones.

The donors were roughly 39 Caucasian individuals from Russia, aged roughly 6 to 100 years, who were systemically healthy. Approximately 9 milliliters of peripheral blood were collected from each donor into EDTA-treated Vacutainer tubes. Ficoll-Paque density-gradient centrifugation was used to isolate PBMCs, with at least 6 million obtained per sample. Trizol reagent was used to extract total RNA from PBMCs, with at least 5 micrograms per sample. Naive CD45RAhigh/CD27high T cell percentages were measured by flow cytometry on a PBMC aliquot from every donor. The rearranged segments are TRBV28 and TRBJ2-3; no confident D gene assignment can be made. Sequenced sample: blood. The sequence derives from a woman under 30 in good health. The DNA reads as follows: TGTGCCAGCAGTCCCATCATAGATACGCAGTATTTT. Its amino acids are CASSPIIDTQYF.